The next 2 T cell receptor delta chains were all read from a single sample in a study of human gamma delta and Vdelta1 T cells (dated 2018 in TCRdb). Receptor amplification or capture employed PCR. The sample was run on an Illumina MiSeq. TCRdb reprocessed the public data with the CATT caller; entries with the same nucleotide sequence were combined afterwards. The sample table holds hundreds of delta-chain clones, of which 19% were seen once. About 91% of the sample goes to the ten largest clones. Sequencing used Vdelta1 gamma-delta T cells from blood. The cell subset or site label corresponds to: Vd1+ T cells from peripheral blood. The source is a human donor in good health.

The chain employs TRDV1 and TRDJ1, with 13 positions matching TRDD3. The CDR3 contains 22 residues. CDR1 is TSWWSYY, CDR2 QGS, per germline. Trimming removed 0 bases from V and 3 bases from J; junction bases left unmatched: 19. CDR3 protein: CALGELPLPALLGDTRSDKLIF. DNA for the CDR3: TGTGCTCTTGGGGAACTTCCCCTCCCTGCCCTACTGGGGGATACGCGATCCGATAAACTCATCTTT.

This clone is termed medium-sized. This likely reflects a read error, since a far larger clone is one base away. The V and J genes are TRDV1 and TRDJ1; 9 nucleotides line up with TRDD3. With 3 bases clipped from V and 0 bases from J, the junction kept 29 bases outside the gene matches. Per germline, CDR1 TSWWSYY and CDR2 QGS. CDR3 length equals 24 residues. CDR3 sequence reads: CALGESLPLPGYWGTCSYTDKLIF. The CDR3 DNA is TGTGCTCTTGGGGAGTCCCTCCCTCTTCCGGGCTACTGGGGGACTTGCTCTTACACCGATAAACTCATCTTT.